This is a list of T cell receptor beta chains from one sample in a study of regulatory T cells in long-lasting Graves disease. TCRdb recomputed calls from the multiplex PCR reads with MiXCR, one row per CDR3 protein. The table lists around 460,000 distinct CDR3 sequences, around a fifth of them singletons. The input for sequencing was peripheral blood mononuclear cells (PBMCs), taken when the disease was refractory, from a patient treated with antithyroid drugs. These receptors came from a female donor with Graves disease. Both conserved end residues are part of each CDR3. A D gene is named only where the DNA matches it firmly. Expanded clones get a size class; other rows say once, few or many, or leave the size out.

d_gene: NA; j_gene: TRBJ1-1; len: 11; abundance: many; v_gene: TRBV20-1; CDR3nt: TGCAGTCCTCTCCGAGACACTGAAGCTTTCTTT; CDR3aa: CSPLRDTEAFF
d_gene: TRBD1; j_gene: TRBJ2-5; len: 14; abundance: few; v_gene: TRBV7-9; CDR3nt: TGTGCCAGCAGCTTAGGGACAGGCAAAGAGGCCCAGTACTTC; CDR3aa: CASSLGTGKEAQYF
d_gene: NA; j_gene: TRBJ2-5; len: 15; abundance: many; v_gene: TRBV20-1; CDR3nt: TGCAGTGCTAAATACAGGAGGTTGGGGGAAGAGACCCAGTACTTC; CDR3aa: CSAKYRRLGEETQYF
d_gene: NA; j_gene: TRBJ1-1; len: 14; abundance: many; v_gene: TRBV19; CDR3nt: TGTGCCAGTAGTGTAGGACACTCGAACACTGAAGCTTTCTTT; CDR3aa: CASSVGHSNTEAFF
d_gene: NA; j_gene: TRBJ1-6; len: 17; abundance: few; v_gene: TRBV6-1; CDR3nt: TGTGCCAGCAGGCAAGGACAGATGAGCTCCTATAATCCACCCCTCCACTTT; CDR3aa: CASRQGQMSSYNPPLHF
d_gene: NA; j_gene: TRBJ2-7; len: 15; abundance: NA; v_gene: TRBV9; CDR3nt: TGTGCCAGCAGCGTAGAACAAGCTAACTCCTACGAGCAGTACTTC; CDR3aa: CASSVEQANSYEQYF
d_gene: TRBD1; j_gene: TRBJ1-1; len: 16; abundance: NA; v_gene: TRBV7-3; CDR3nt: TGTGCCAGCAGCTTAACCTTACAGGGGGGTAAGACTGAAGCTTTCTTT; CDR3aa: CASSLTLQGGKTEAFF
d_gene: NA; j_gene: TRBJ2-5; len: 13; abundance: many; v_gene: TRBV28; CDR3nt: TGTGCCAGCAGCCCCTCGTCGTCTGGGACCCAGTACTTC; CDR3aa: CASSPSSSGTQYF
d_gene: NA; j_gene: TRBJ2-7; len: 13; abundance: NA; v_gene: TRBV30; CDR3nt: TGTGCCTGGAGTGAAGGCAGGGTGAGTGAGCAGTACTTC; CDR3aa: CAWSEGRVSEQYF
d_gene: NA; j_gene: TRBJ2-6; len: 13; abundance: few; v_gene: TRBV28; CDR3nt: TGTGCCAGCAGTCTGGAGAGCCCCGCCAAGGGAACTTTC; CDR3aa: CASSLESPAKGTF
d_gene: NA; j_gene: TRBJ2-5; len: 10; abundance: few; v_gene: TRBV20-1; CDR3nt: TGCAGTGCCCTAGGAGAGACCCAGTACTTC; CDR3aa: CSALGETQYF
d_gene: TRBD1; j_gene: TRBJ2-7; len: 13; abundance: NA; v_gene: TRBV29-1; CDR3nt: TGCAGCTGTCACAGGGGCCCCTTAAACGAGCAGTACTTC; CDR3aa: CSCHRGPLNEQYF
d_gene: TRBD1; j_gene: TRBJ1-1; len: 11; abundance: few; v_gene: TRBV6-1; CDR3nt: TGTGCCAGCGGACAGGGGTTGGACGCTTTCTTT; CDR3aa: CASGQGLDAFF
d_gene: TRBD2; j_gene: TRBJ2-5; len: 17; abundance: few; v_gene: TRBV7-3; CDR3nt: TGTGCCAGCAGCACAGCGGGACTAGCGGGAGTAGCGGAGACCCAGTACTTC; CDR3aa: CASSTAGLAGVAETQYF
d_gene: TRBD2; j_gene: TRBJ2-7; len: 15; abundance: few; v_gene: TRBV7-9; CDR3nt: TGTGCCAGCAGCTCCCCGGGACTACTCACCTACGAGCAGTACTTC; CDR3aa: CASSSPGLLTYEQYF
d_gene: NA; j_gene: TRBJ2-5; len: 13; abundance: many; v_gene: TRBV7-2; CDR3nt: TGTGCCAGCAGCTTAGGATCTGGGGAGACCCAGTACTTC; CDR3aa: CASSLGSGETQYF
d_gene: NA; j_gene: TRBJ1-2; len: 13; abundance: few; v_gene: TRBV9; CDR3nt: TGTGCCAGCAGCGCACCGCGGGACATCGGCTACACCTTC; CDR3aa: CASSAPRDIGYTF